Included here is one TCR beta chain sequence, with context. Antigen: not known. The data were taken from a study of T cell responses to AZD1222 COVID-19 vaccine. Broader study findings: Donor demographics were predominantly white British with a female majority; clonal diversity may be underestimated.

Measured with immunoSEQ multiplex PCR; TCRdb has only the in-frame clones, and not every one. The sample's table shows about 140,000 clones. The CDR3 covers 9 residues. V was clipped by 6 bases and J by 11 bases, with 8 bases between them. This chain links TRBV12-3 or TRBV12-4 with TRBJ2-7; no definite D call. The clonotype was recovered from an adult in good health. Material for sequencing was peripheral blood. The CDR3 coding sequence is TGTGCCAGCAGCTCAGAGGAGTACTTC. This translates into CASSSEEYF.